This entry lists 8 T cell receptor beta chains sequenced from one sample in a study of shared clonotypes between healthy human individuals. Using immunoSEQ multiplex PCR, the repertoire was profiled, and TCRdb retains in-frame clones only, with some absent. The repertoire consists of about 2.4 million clones, with approximately 93% occurring once and the leading ten covering approximately 0.35%. Sequencing was carried out using naive CD4+ T cells from PBMCs. Subset defined: CD45RA+ positively selected. The receptors come from a man in his late teens or twenties in good health. Some clones in this sample may be carry-over from other donors' samples.

The chain recombines TRBV6-5 with TRBJ1-5, with a possible D match to TRBD1 (5 bases). The CDR3 is made up of 14 amino acids. Germline V gene lookup returns CDR1 MNHEY and CDR2 SVGAGI. The V gene lost 4 bases and the J gene lost 8 bases, with 15 bases spanning the gap. The CDR3 DNA reads TGTGCCAGCAGTTCCAAACGAACCAGGGAGCCCCAGCATTTT. This gives the protein CASSSKRTREPQHF.

With respect to this clone: This sample also contains other DNA sequences that code for the same CDR3. The V gene is TRBV18, the J gene TRBJ1-2, with D maybe TRBD1 (5 bases). This CDR3 is built from 13 residues. The V gene lost 3 bases and the J gene lost 5 bases, with 10 bases spanning the gap. Germline CDR1 is KGHSH and CDR2 is LQKENI. The CDR3 spells CASSPLGGYGYTF. In DNA, the CDR3 is TGTGCCAGCTCACCCCTTGGGGGTTATGGCTACACCTTC.

This clone was detected once. The V call is TRBV19, the J call TRBJ2-1; 15 bases map to TRBD2. Trimming took 6 bases from V and 3 from J; bases not matched to a gene: 21. CDR1 is LNHDA, CDR2 SQIVND, per germline (reference sequence). The CDR3 is made up of 22 amino acids. The CDR3 is CASSPWSYGGGLAGGIYNEQFF. CDR3 sequence (DNA): TGTGCCAGTAGCCCCTGGAGCTATGGAGGAGGACTAGCGGGAGGGATCTACAATGAGCAGTTCTTC. The complete variable domain, with remaining parts taken from reference TRBV19 and TRBJ2-1, reads DGGITQSPKYLFRKEGQNVTLSCEQNLNHDAMYWYRQDPGQGLRLIYYSQIVNDFQKGDIAEGYSVSREKKESFPLTVTSAQKNPTAFYLCASSPWSYGGGLAGGIYNEQFFGPGTRLTVL.

In the case of this clone: Distinct nucleotide sequences in the sample also encode this CDR3. This rearrangement joins TRBV5-4 to TRBJ2-7; unclear D gene. CDR3 length: 13 residues. The ends were cut back, 4 bases at V and 1 base at J, with 9 bases in the middle. Germline-derived CDR1 and CDR2 are SGHNT and YYREEE (reference sequence). The CDR3 bases are TGTGCCAGCAGCCCGGGCCGTTCCTACGAGCAGTACTTC. Translated: CASSPGRSYEQYF.

V is TRBV19 and J is TRBJ1-3; D call uncertain. This CDR3 is built from 10 residues. Germline V lookup: CDR1 LNHDA, CDR2 SQIVND (reference sequence). V lost 4 bases to trimming and J lost 7 bases, with 2 bases between them. DNA of the CDR3: TGTGCCAGTAGTAGGAACACCATATATTTT. Translation gives CASSRNTIYF.

The chain has TRBV5-4 and TRBJ2-5, with D possibly being TRBD2 (5 bases). Germline V gene lookup returns CDR1 SGHNT and CDR2 YYREEE (reference sequence). Trimming removed 4 bases from V and 4 bases from J, with 14 bases in between. The CDR3 runs to 14 residues. CDR3: CASSPVAKGETQYF. CDR3 sequence (DNA): TGTGCCAGCAGCCCGGTAGCGAAGGGAGAGACCCAGTACTTC.

The chain combines TRBV19 with TRBJ1-2, with D uncertain. CDR3 size: 14 residues. V was cut by 8 bases and J by 1 base, with 14 bases left in between. Germline V gene lookup returns CDR1 LNHDA and CDR2 SQIVND (reference sequence). CDR3 amino acids: CASAPRRYNYGYTF. CDR3 sequence (DNA): TGTGCCAGTGCTCCCAGGAGATATAACTATGGCTACACCTTC.

V is TRBV2 and J is TRBJ2-3, with a possible D match to TRBD2 (5 bases). Germline V CDR1 and CDR2: SNHLY, FYNNEI. Between the trimmed V and J ends, which lost 7 bases and 2 bases, there was a span of 13 bases. The CDR3 spans 14 residues. The CDR3 loop reads CASTPGYLTDTQYF. Here the CDR3 DNA reads TGTGCCAGCACCCCGGGATACCTCACAGATACGCAGTATTTT. Based on the CDR3 plus reference TRBV2 and TRBJ2-3, the full variable domain is EPEVTQTPSHQVTQMGQEVILRCVPISNHLYFYWYRQILGQKVEFLVSFYNNEISEKSEIFDDQFSVERPDGSNFTLKIRSTKLEDSAMYFCASTPGYLTDTQYFGPGTRLTVL.